This TCR beta chain was sequenced in a study of tumor and adjacent non-tumor tissue in lung cancer. The germline V gene encodes CDR1 SGHAT and CDR2 FQNNGV. The CDR3 is 15 residues long. The V gene lost 2 bases and the J gene lost 6 bases, with 15 bases spanning the gap. This sample's RNA came from whole unsorted tissue. A modified ARM-PCR protocol with three rounds of nested PCR amplified TCRbeta. One entry per CDR3 protein results from TCRdb running MiXCR on the multiplex PCR reads. This table holds roughly 81,000 distinct CDR3 sequences, around 57% found once. For this clonotype: The missing conserved phenylalanine or tryptophan at the end of this CDR3 makes a read error likely.

Material: lung tumor tissue. The J gene is TRBJ2-3, the V gene TRBV11-2; D is perhaps TRBD2 (6 bases). The TCR was taken from a man aged 70-80 years with non-small cell lung cancer. The CDR3 DNA reads as TGTGCCAGCAGCTTACATCGGAACAGCGGGGATACGCAGTATCTT. Residues: CASSLHRNSGDTQYL.